What follows is one T cell receptor beta chain and its context. What it binds is not known. This specimen belongs to a study of cytomegalovirus exposure and HLA in healthy donors. The wider study: Sequencing of about 179 million T cells in an earlier analysis found 100 million or so unique TCR beta sequences. Findings of the study overall: Most TCRs appeared rarely, but some public TCRs recurred in many donors.

PCR primers comprised 60 Vbeta and 13 Jbeta primers. The data were produced by immunoSEQ multiplex PCR, yet TCRdb's version contains in-frame clones alone and is incomplete. In the table there are approximately 150,000 clones, over 70% of which are singletons. The CDR3 has 15 amino acids. The germline gives CDR1 SGHTA, CDR2 FQGNSA. The V and J ends lost 1 base and 8 bases respectively, with 14 bases between them. The sequencing input was PBMCs. The receptor was derived from a man aged 50 to 60 in good health and CMV-seropositive. The chain joins TRBV7-2 to TRBJ1-4, with D perhaps matching TRBD1 (6 bases). CDR3 sequence: CASSLVLQGGEKLFF. The CDR3 DNA follows: TGTGCCAGCAGCTTAGTTTTACAGGGTGGCGAAAAACTGTTTTTT.